This entry describes one T cell receptor (beta chain). Its cognate antigen is unknown. This CDR3 has 15 residues. From germline, CDR1 is SGHRS and CDR2 YFSETQ. V trimming: 3 bases; J trimming: 0 bases; junction bases outside the gene matches: 6. These data belong to a study of shared clonotypes between healthy human individuals. Using immunoSEQ multiplex PCR, the repertoire was profiled, and TCRdb retains in-frame clones only, with some absent. The table shows over a million clones, with more than 75% occurring only once. General study points: Sorted-subset sequencing, rarefaction showed, was incomplete despite large depth. The study found lower generation probabilities in non-shared clonotypes than in those shared by all four donors. The study found about 5% of naive CD4 clonotypes shared across a handful of donors. Naive subsets tended to show greater estimated richness than memory subsets.

The genes are TRBV5-1 and TRBJ2-7; 7 bases are shared with TRBD1. The sequenced material came from memory CD4+ T cells from PBMCs. Subset denoted: CD45RA-negative fraction. This TCR was recovered from a man aged 18-30 years in good health. Some clones in this sample may be carry-over from other donors' samples. The CDR3 nucleotides are TGCGCCAGCAGCTGGGGGCGGACAGGCTCCTACGAGCAGTACTTC. Translating it yields CASSWGRTGSYEQYF. Variable domain in full (rest from reference TRBV5-1 and TRBJ2-7): KAGVTQTPRYLIKTRGQQVTLSCSPISGHRSVSWYQQTPGQGLQFLFEYFSETQRNKGNFPGRFSGRQFSNSRSEMNVSTLELGDSALYLCASSWGRTGSYEQYFGPGTRLTVT.